This T cell receptor (beta chain) was recovered during a study of blood T cell repertoires in COVID-19. TCRdb's copy holds only in-frame clones and misses some; the assay was immunoSEQ multiplex PCR. The table shows 300,000 to 350,000 clones, with around 90% occurring only once. The CDR3 length is 15 residues. Germline V gene lookup returns CDR1 SGHAT and CDR2 FQNNGV. The ends were cut back, 3 bases at V and 3 bases at J, with 12 bases in the middle. This clonotype originated in a man aged 18-30 years with active or convalescent COVID-19. This chain connects TRBV11-2 to TRBJ1-5; no firm D call. The specimen was peripheral blood. This CDR3 reads CASSLSGGLNQPQHF. In nucleotides, the CDR3 is TGTGCCAGCAGCTTGTCAGGTGGGCTCAATCAGCCCCAGCATTTT.